The rows below give T cell receptor beta chains drawn from one sample of a study of CD8 T cells in ankylosing spondylitis. TCRdb used MiXCR to reprocess the 5' RACE reads, holding one entry per CDR3 protein. This table holds more than 100,000 distinct CDR3 sequences, roughly 10% found once. Specimen: blood, either unsorted or a sorted T cell fraction (not recorded which). The receptors here all came from a female donor with ankylosing spondylitis or in good health (not recorded which). The CDR3 runs from the conserved cysteine through the conserved F or W. Each record gives: V gene, D gene, J gene, clone size, CDR3 protein, CDR3 DNA. A D gene is named only where the DNA matches it firmly. Size tells how often a clone was seen (once, few, many) or the class of an expanded clone, and some rows leave it out.

V: TRBV11-3
D: NA
J: TRBJ2-7
size: few
CDR3: CASSLPSSLYEQYF
DNA: TGTGCCAGCAGCTTACCCTCTTCTCTCTACGAGCAGTACTTC

V: TRBV20-1
D: TRBD1
J: TRBJ2-3
size: many
CDR3: CSWDRGTDTQYF
DNA: TGCAGCTGGGACAGGGGCACAGATACGCAGTATTTT

V: TRBV12-3/TRBV12-4
D: NA
J: TRBJ2-3
size: many
CDR3: CASSTYTDTQYF
DNA: TGTGCCAGCAGTACGTACACAGATACGCAGTATTTT

V: TRBV7-2
D: NA
J: TRBJ1-1
size: many
CDR3: CASSLGQMTEAFF
DNA: TGTGCCAGCAGCTTGGGTCAGATGACTGAAGCTTTCTTT

V: TRBV3-1
D: NA
J: TRBJ1-1
size: many
CDR3: CASRNSAQFDAEAFF
DNA: TGTGCCAGCAGGAACTCCGCGCAGTTTGACGCTGAAGCTTTCTTT

V: TRBV29-1
D: NA
J: TRBJ2-5
size: many
CDR3: CSAQSGPQETQYF
DNA: TGCAGCGCCCAGTCCGGTCCTCAAGAGACCCAGTACTTC

V: TRBV20-1
D: NA
J: TRBJ2-1
size: many
CDR3: CSARPGPYNEQFF
DNA: TGCAGTGCCCGACCAGGGCCTTACAATGAGCAGTTCTTC

V: TRBV25-1
D: TRBD1
J: TRBJ2-7
size: NA
CDR3: CASSEYRTGNEQYF
DNA: TGTGCCAGCAGTGAATACCGGACAGGGAACGAGCAGTACTTC

V: TRBV14
D: NA
J: TRBJ2-1
size: many
CDR3: CASSQEYSTYNEQFF
DNA: TGTGCCAGCAGCCAAGAGTACAGCACTTACAATGAGCAGTTCTTC

V: TRBV6-2/TRBV6-3
D: NA
J: TRBJ2-7
size: many
CDR3: CASTSSFYEQYF
DNA: TGTGCCAGCACCTCCTCCTTCTACGAGCAGTACTTC

V: TRBV29-1
D: NA
J: TRBJ2-7
size: many
CDR3: CSVSGEGHYEQYF
DNA: TGCAGCGTTTCAGGGGAAGGGCACTACGAGCAGTACTTC

V: TRBV12-3/TRBV12-4
D: TRBD2
J: TRBJ2-7
size: NA
CDR3: CASSPSTSGAYEQYF
DNA: TGTGCCAGCAGTCCATCGACTAGCGGGGCCTACGAGCAGTACTTC

V: TRBV20-1
D: TRBD1
J: TRBJ2-3
size: NA
CDR3: CTTRTGTGTDTQYF
DNA: TGCACCACACGAACCGGGACAGGCACAGATACGCAGTATTTT

V: TRBV29-1
D: TRBD1
J: TRBJ1-3
size: few
CDR3: CSGSSDRAGNTIYF
DNA: TGCAGTGGTTCAAGCGACAGGGCTGGAAACACCATATATTTT

V: TRBV5-1
D: NA
J: TRBJ1-2
size: NA
CDR3: CASSLGTESFGYTF
DNA: TGCGCCAGCAGCTTGGGGACAGAATCTTTTGGCTACACCTTC

V: TRBV5-1
D: NA
J: TRBJ2-2
size: many
CDR3: CASSRAEALAGELFF
DNA: TGCGCCAGCAGCCGTGCCGAGGCTCTCGCCGGGGAGCTGTTTTTT

V: TRBV20-1
D: TRBD2
J: TRBJ2-3
size: many
CDR3: CSALHVRGGGRTDTQYF
DNA: TGCAGTGCCCTTCATGTGCGGGGGGGCGGTAGAACAGATACGCAGTATTTT

V: TRBV30
D: NA
J: TRBJ1-2
size: many
CDR3: CAWSHPGTYGYTF
DNA: TGTGCCTGGAGTCACCCAGGGACCTATGGCTACACCTTC

V: TRBV10-3
D: NA
J: TRBJ1-2
size: many
CDR3: CAIAESGAMGYTF
DNA: TGTGCCATCGCTGAATCGGGGGCAATGGGCTACACCTTC

V: TRBV14
D: TRBD1
J: TRBJ1-3
size: NA
CDR3: CASSPNTGVLFGNTIYF
DNA: TGTGCCAGCAGTCCAAACACAGGGGTTCTTTTTGGAAACACCATATATTTT

V: TRBV5-1
D: TRBD2
J: TRBJ2-1
size: few
CDR3: CASSLGGTSGGLNEQFF
DNA: TGCGCCAGCAGCTTGGGTGGGACTAGCGGGGGACTGAATGAGCAGTTCTTC

V: TRBV11-3
D: NA
J: TRBJ2-7
size: many
CDR3: CASSQRDGSYEQYF
DNA: TGTGCCAGCAGCCAACGGGACGGCTCCTACGAGCAGTACTTC

V: TRBV7-8
D: NA
J: TRBJ1-1
size: many
CDR3: CASSPWDALNTEAFF
DNA: TGTGCCAGCAGCCCGTGGGACGCCTTGAACACTGAAGCTTTCTTT

V: TRBV10-3
D: NA
J: TRBJ2-3
size: many
CDR3: CAISRTTDTQYF
DNA: TGTGCCATCTCCCGGACGACAGATACGCAGTATTTT

V: TRBV4-2
D: TRBD2
J: TRBJ2-7
size: NA
CDR3: CASSQDWTSFSYEQYF
DNA: TGTGCCAGCAGCCAAGATTGGACTAGCTTTTCCTACGAGCAGTACTTC

V: TRBV7-8
D: TRBD2
J: TRBJ2-7
size: many
CDR3: CASSLGLAGDYEQYF
DNA: TGTGCCAGCAGCCTGGGACTAGCGGGTGACTACGAGCAGTACTTC

V: TRBV12-3/TRBV12-4
D: NA
J: TRBJ2-6
size: many
CDR3: CASSKGVSGANVLTF
DNA: TGTGCCAGCAGTAAAGGAGTCTCTGGGGCCAACGTCCTGACTTTC

V: TRBV20-1
D: TRBD2
J: TRBJ2-7
size: NA
CDR3: CSALGGSATYEQYF
DNA: TGCAGTGCTCTAGGCGGGAGCGCTACCTACGAGCAGTACTTC

V: TRBV5-5
D: NA
J: TRBJ1-2
size: many
CDR3: CASSLFLANYGYTF
DNA: TGTGCCAGCAGCTTGTTTCTAGCTAACTATGGCTACACCTTC

V: TRBV28
D: TRBD1
J: TRBJ1-2
size: many
CDR3: CASNNDRGSYGYTF
DNA: TGTGCCAGCAACAACGACAGGGGCAGCTATGGCTACACCTTC

V: TRBV5-1
D: NA
J: TRBJ1-1
size: NA
CDR3: CASGLGGGTEAFF
DNA: TGCGCCAGCGGCTTGGGCGGTGGAACTGAAGCTTTCTTT

V: TRBV18
D: NA
J: TRBJ1-2
size: many
CDR3: CASSSSGTPYGYTF
DNA: TGTGCCAGCTCAAGTTCCGGGACACCCTATGGCTACACCTTC

V: TRBV12-3/TRBV12-4
D: TRBD2
J: TRBJ2-6
size: NA
CDR3: CASRPLAGTSGANVLTF
DNA: TGTGCCAGCAGACCTCTAGCGGGGACCTCTGGGGCCAACGTCCTGACTTTC

V: TRBV28
D: NA
J: TRBJ2-2
size: many
CDR3: CASSSSAGELFF
DNA: TGTGCCAGCAGTTCATCGGCCGGGGAGCTGTTTTTT

V: TRBV6-2/TRBV6-3
D: NA
J: TRBJ1-6
size: many
CDR3: CASKGQGNSPLHF
DNA: TGTGCCAGCAAGGGCCAGGGTAATTCACCCCTCCACTTT

V: TRBV11-2
D: NA
J: TRBJ1-1
size: few
CDR3: CASSHLRVGNTEAFF
DNA: TGTGCCAGCAGCCACCTCAGGGTGGGCAACACTGAAGCTTTCTTT

V: TRBV2
D: NA
J: TRBJ2-1
size: many
CDR3: CASNWGLADHPYNEQFF
DNA: TGTGCCAGCAATTGGGGGCTAGCGGATCACCCCTACAATGAGCAGTTCTTC